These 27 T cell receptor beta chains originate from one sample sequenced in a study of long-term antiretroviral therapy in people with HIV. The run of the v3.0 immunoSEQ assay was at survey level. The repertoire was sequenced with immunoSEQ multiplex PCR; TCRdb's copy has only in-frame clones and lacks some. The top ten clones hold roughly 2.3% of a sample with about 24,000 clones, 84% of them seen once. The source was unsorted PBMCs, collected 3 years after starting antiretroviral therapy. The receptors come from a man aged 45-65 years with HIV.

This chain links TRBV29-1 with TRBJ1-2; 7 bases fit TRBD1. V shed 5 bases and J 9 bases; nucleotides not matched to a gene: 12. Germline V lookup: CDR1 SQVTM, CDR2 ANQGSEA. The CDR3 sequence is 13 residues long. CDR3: CSVSEGQPGRYTF. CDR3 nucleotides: TGCAGCGTTTCCGAGGGACAGCCTGGCCGCTACACCTTC.

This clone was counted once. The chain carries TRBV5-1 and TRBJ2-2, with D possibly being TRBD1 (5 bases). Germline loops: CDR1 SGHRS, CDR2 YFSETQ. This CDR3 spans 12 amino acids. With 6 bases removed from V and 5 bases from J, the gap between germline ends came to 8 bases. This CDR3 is CASTRDTGELFF. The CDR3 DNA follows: TGCGCCAGCACCAGGGATACCGGGGAGCTGTTTTTT. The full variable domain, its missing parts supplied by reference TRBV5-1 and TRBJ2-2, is KAGVTQTPRYLIKTRGQQVTLSCSPISGHRSVSWYQQTPGQGLQFLFEYFSETQRNKGNFPGRFSGRQFSNSRSEMNVSTLELGDSALYLCASTRDTGELFFGEGSRLTVL.

The CDR3 region has the DNA TGTGCCAGCAGCTCGGAAAAACTGTTTTTT. It yields the protein CASSSEKLFF. The chain has TRBV6-6 and TRBJ1-4; D gene ambiguous. Per the germline V gene, CDR1 is MNHNY and CDR2 is SVGAGI (reference sequence). Trimming pared 6 bases from V and 8 bases from J, leaving 4 bases between. This CDR3 region has 10 residues.

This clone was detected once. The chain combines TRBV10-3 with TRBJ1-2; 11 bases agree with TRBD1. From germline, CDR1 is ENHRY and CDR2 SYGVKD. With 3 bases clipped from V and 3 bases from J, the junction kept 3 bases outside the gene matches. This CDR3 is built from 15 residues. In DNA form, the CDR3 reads TGTGCCATCAGTGAACCGGGACAGGGGGACTATGGCTACACCTTC. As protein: CAISEPGQGDYGYTF.

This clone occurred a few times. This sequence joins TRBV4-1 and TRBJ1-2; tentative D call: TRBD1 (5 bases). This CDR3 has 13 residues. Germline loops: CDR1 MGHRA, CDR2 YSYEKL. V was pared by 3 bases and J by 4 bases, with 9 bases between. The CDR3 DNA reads TGCGCCAGCAGCCACGGGACTCCCTATGGCTACACCTTC. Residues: CASSHGTPYGYTF.

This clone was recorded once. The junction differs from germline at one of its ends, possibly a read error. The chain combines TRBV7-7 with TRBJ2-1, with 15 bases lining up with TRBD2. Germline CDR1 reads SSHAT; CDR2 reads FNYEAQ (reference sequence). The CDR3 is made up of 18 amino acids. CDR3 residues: CASSLTAGTSGRSNEQFF. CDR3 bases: TGTGCTAGCAGCTTAACGGCGGGGACTAGCGGGAGGTCCAATGAGCAGTTCTTC.

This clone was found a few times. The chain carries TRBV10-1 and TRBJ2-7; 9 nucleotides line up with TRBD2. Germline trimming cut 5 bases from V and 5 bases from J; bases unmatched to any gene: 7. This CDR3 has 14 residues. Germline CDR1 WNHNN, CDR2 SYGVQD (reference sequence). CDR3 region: CASSPGLAGNEQYF. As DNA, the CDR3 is TGCGCCAGCAGTCCGGGACTAGCTGGGAACGAGCAGTACTTC.

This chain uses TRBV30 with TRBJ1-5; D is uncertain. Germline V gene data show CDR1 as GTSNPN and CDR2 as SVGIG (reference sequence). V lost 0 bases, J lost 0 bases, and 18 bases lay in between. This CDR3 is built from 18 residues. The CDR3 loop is CAWSVRRTVLYSNQPQHF. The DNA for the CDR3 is TGTGCCTGGAGTGTACGTAGGACGGTGCTCTATAGCAATCAGCCCCAGCATTTT.

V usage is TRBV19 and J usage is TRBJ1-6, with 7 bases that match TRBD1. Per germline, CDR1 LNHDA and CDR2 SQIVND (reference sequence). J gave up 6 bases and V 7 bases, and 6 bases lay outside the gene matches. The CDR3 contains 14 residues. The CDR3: CASKEDRSNSPLHF. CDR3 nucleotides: TGTGCCAGTAAAGAGGACAGGAGTAATTCACCCCTCCACTTT.

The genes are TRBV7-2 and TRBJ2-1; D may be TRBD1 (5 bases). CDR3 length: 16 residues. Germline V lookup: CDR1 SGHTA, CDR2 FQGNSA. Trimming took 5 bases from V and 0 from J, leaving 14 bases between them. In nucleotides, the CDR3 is TGTGCCAGCAGCCTTAGGGGCTTCAGCTCCTACAATGAGCAGTTCTTC. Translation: CASSLRGFSSYNEQFF.

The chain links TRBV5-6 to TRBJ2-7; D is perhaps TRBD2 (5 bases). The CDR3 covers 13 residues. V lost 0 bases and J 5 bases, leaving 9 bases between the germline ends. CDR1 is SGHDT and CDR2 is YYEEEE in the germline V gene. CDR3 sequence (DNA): TGTGCCAGCAGCTTGGCCGTCGGGGACGAGCAGTACTTC. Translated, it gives CASSLAVGDEQYF.

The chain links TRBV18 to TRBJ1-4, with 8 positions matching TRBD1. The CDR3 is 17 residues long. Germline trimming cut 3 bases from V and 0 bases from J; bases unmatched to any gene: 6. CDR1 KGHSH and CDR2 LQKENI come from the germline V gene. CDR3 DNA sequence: TGTGCCAGCTCACCTACCGGGACAGGAACAACTAATGAAAAACTGTTTTTT. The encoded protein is CASSPTGTGTTNEKLFF.

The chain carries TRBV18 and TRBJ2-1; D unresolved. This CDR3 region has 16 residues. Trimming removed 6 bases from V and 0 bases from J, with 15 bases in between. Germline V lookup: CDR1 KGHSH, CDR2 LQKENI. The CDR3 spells CASSPDRIRSYNEQFF. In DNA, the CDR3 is TGTGCCAGCTCGCCGGACCGGATCCGCTCCTACAATGAGCAGTTCTTC.

CDR3 sequence: CASTEGGSYEQYF. The CDR3 nucleotides read TGTGCCAGCACCGAGGGAGGCTCCTACGAGCAGTACTTC. The chain combines TRBV2 with TRBJ2-7; tentatively, D is TRBD2 (6 bases). Germline V gene lookup returns CDR1 SNHLY and CDR2 FYNNEI. The CDR3 contains 13 residues. V lost 7 bases and J 0 bases, leaving 10 bases between the germline ends.

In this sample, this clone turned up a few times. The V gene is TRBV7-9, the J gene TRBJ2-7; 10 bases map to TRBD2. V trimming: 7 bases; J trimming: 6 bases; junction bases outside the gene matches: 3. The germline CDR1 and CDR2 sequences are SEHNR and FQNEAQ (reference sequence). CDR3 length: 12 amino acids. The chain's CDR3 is CASTSGRLEQYF. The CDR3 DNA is TGTGCCAGCACTAGCGGGAGACTCGAGCAGTACTTC.

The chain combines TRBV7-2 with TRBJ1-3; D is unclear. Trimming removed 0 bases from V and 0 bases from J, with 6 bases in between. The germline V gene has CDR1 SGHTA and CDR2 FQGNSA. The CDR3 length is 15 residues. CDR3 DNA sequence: TGTGCCAGCAGCTTAGCTTACAGCTCTGGAAACACCATATATTTT. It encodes CASSLAYSSGNTIYF. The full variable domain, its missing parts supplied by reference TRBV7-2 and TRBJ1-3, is GAGVSQSPSNKVTEKGKDVELRCDPISGHTALYWYRQSLGQGLEFLIYFQGNSAPDKSGLPSDRFSAERTGGSVSTLTIQRTQQEDSAVYLCASSLAYSSGNTIYFGEGSWLTVV.

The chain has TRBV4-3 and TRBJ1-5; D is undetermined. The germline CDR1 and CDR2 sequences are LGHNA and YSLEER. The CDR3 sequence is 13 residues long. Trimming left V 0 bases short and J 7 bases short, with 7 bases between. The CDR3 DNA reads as TGCGCCAGCAGCCAAGATCCAGGCCAGCCCCAGCATTTT. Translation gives CASSQDPGQPQHF.

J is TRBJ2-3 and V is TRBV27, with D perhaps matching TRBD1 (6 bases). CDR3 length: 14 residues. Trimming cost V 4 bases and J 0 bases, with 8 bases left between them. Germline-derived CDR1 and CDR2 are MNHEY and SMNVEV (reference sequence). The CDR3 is CASSWTVSTDTQYF. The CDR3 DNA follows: TGTGCCAGCAGTTGGACAGTTAGCACAGATACGCAGTATTTT.

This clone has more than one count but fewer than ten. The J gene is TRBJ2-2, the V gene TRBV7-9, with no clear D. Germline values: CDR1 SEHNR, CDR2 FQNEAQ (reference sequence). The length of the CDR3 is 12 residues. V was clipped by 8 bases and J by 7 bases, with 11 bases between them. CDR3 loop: CASDPRGGELFF. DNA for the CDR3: TGTGCCAGCGACCCTCGAGGCGGGGAGCTGTTTTTT.

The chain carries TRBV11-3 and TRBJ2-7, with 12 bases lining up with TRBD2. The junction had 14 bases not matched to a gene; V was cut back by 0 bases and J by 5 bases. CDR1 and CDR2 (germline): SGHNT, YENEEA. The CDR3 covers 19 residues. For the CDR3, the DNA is TGTGCCAGCAGCTTAGAAAAAAGGAGGGCTAGCGGGAGGGCCGACGAGCAGTACTTC. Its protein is CASSLEKRRASGRADEQYF.

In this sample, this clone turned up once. In DNA form, the CDR3 reads TGTGCCAGCGCCGGAGTAGTGGGAAACACTGAAGCTTTCTTT. Protein: CASAGVVGNTEAFF. V usage is TRBV7-9 and J usage is TRBJ1-1; D gene ambiguous. The CDR3 loop spans 14 amino acids. The germline V gene encodes CDR1 SEHNR and CDR2 FQNEAQ (reference sequence). The germline V and J ends were trimmed by 8 bases and 2 bases, with 15 bases remaining between them. The whole variable domain, filled in from reference TRBV7-9 and TRBJ1-1, reads DTGVSQNPRHKITKRGQNVTFRCDPISEHNRLYWYRQTLGQGPEFLTYFQNEAQLEKSRLLSDRFSAERPKGSFSTLEIQRTEQGDSAMYLCASAGVVGNTEAFFGQGTRLTVV.

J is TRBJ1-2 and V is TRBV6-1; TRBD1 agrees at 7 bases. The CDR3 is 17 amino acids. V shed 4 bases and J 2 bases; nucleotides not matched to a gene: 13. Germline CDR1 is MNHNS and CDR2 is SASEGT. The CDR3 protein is CASSVRGQPLTNYGYTF. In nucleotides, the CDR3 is TGTGCCAGCAGTGTGCGGGGACAGCCGCTAACGAACTATGGCTACACCTTC.

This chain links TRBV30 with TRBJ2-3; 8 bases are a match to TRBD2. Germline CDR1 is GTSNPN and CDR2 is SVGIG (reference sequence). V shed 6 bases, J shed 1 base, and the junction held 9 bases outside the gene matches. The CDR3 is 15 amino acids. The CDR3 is CACHGGAGGTDTQYF. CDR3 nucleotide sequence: TGTGCCTGCCACGGGGGAGCGGGGGGCACAGATACGCAGTATTTT.

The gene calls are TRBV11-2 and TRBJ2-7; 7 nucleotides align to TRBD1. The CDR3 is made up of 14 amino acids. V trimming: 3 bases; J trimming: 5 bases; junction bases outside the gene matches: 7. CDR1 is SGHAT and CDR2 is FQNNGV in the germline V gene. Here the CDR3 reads CASSFQGDENEQYF. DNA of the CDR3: TGTGCCAGCAGCTTTCAGGGGGATGAAAACGAGCAGTACTTC.

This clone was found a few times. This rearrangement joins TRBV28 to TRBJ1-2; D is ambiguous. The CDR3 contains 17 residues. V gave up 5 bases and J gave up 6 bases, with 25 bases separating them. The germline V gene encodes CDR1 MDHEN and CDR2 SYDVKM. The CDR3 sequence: CASSRTPGSDARDGYTF. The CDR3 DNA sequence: TGTGCCAGCAGTAGAACCCCCGGGTCCGACGCAAGGGATGGCTACACCTTC.

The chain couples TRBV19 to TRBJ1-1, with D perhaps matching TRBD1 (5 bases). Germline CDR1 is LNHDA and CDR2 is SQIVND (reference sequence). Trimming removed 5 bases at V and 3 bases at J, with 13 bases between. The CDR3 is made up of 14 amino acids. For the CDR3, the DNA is TGTGCCAGTAGTGGGGGGATACGACACACTGAAGCTTTCTTT. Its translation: CASSGGIRHTEAFF.

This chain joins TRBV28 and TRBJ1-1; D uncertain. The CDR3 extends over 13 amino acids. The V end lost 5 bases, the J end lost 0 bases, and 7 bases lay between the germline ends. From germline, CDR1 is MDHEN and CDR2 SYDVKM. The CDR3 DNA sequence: TGTGCCAGCAGTGTCCCTATGAACACTGAAGCTTTCTTT. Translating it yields CASSVPMNTEAFF. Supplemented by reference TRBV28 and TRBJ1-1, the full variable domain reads DVKVTQSSRYLVKRTGEKVFLECVQDMDHENMFWYRQDPGLGLRLIYFSYDVKMKEKGDIPEGYSVSREKKERFSLILESASTNQTSMYLCASSVPMNTEAFFGQGTRLTVV.